Below, 2 T cell receptor beta chains from the same sample are listed, as sequenced in a study of T-cell reconstitution after alpha-beta-depleted transplantation in children (dated by TCRdb to about 2016). According to the study, the label for this sample's treatment or condition signals: allogeneic hematopoietic cell transplantation with graft depleted of TCRalphabeta T cells and CD19 B cells. The library was made by PCR. TCRdb lists the instrument as Illumina HiSeq 2500. TCR libraries were prepared with molecular barcoding, using unique molecular identifiers to normalize TCRbeta repertoire quantification. TCRdb passed the public sequencing reads through fastp at Q25 and MiXCR, retaining productive beta sequences. Rows matching on CDR3 protein sequence are summarized as one entry with the most common DNA and genes. The sample records around 370,000 distinct CDR3 sequences, 15% to 20% of which are singletons. In total, the top ten clones hold roughly two fifths of the sample.

The sequenced sample was PBMCs, mostly from graft donor cells, obtained 360 days after TCRalphabeta/CD19-depleted stem cell transplant. These receptor sequences come from a male patient between 2 and 15 years old who had a stem cell transplant for acute lymphoblastic leukemia, so the T cells may come from the graft donor.

The chain couples TRBV15 to TRBJ2-1; 8 bases fit TRBD2. V was clipped by 2 bases and J by 2 bases; unmatched bases: 8. This CDR3 contains 17 residues. The germline V gene has CDR1 LNHNV and CDR2 YYDKDF (reference sequence). This CDR3 reads CATSRTLRGDAYNEQFF. DNA for the CDR3: TGTGCCACCAGCAGAACCCTGCGGGGGGATGCCTACAATGAGCAGTTCTTC.

There are many counts of this clonotype. The V call is TRBV4-1, the J call TRBJ2-7, with D possibly matching TRBD1 (5 bases). CDR1 is MGHRA and CDR2 is YSYEKL in the germline V gene. V gave up 0 bases and J gave up 3 bases, with 18 bases separating them. The CDR3 extends over 17 amino acids. CDR3 nucleotides: TGCGCCAGCAGCCAAGACCCAAGACCGGCAGGGAACTACGAGCAGTACTTC. It translates to CASSQDPRPAGNYEQYF.